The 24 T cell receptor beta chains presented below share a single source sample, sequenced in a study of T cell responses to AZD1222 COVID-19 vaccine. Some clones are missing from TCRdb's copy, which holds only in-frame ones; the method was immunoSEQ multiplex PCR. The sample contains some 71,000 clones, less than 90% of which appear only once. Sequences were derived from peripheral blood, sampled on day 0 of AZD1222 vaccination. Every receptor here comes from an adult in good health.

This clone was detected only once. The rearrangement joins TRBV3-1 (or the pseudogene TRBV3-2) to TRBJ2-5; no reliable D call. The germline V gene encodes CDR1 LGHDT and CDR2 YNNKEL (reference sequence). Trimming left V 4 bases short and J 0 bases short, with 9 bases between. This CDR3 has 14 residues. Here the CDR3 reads CASSPRGDQETQYF. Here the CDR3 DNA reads TGTGCCAGCAGCCCACGAGGCGACCAAGAGACCCAGTACTTC.

CDR3 sequence (DNA): TGTGCCAGCAGCCGAATCGGAACTGAAGCTTTCTTT. It specifies CASSRIGTEAFF. This rearrangement joins TRBV12-3 or TRBV12-4 to TRBJ1-1; D gene unclear. With 6 bases removed from V and 5 bases from J, the gap between germline ends came to 10 bases. The CDR3 consists of 12 residues.

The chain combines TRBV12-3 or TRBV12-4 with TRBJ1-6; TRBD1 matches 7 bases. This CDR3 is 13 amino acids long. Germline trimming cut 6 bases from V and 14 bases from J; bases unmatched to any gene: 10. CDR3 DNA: TGTGCCAGCAGCCCTGCGGAGGGGGCAACCCTCCACTTT. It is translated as CASSPAEGATLHF.

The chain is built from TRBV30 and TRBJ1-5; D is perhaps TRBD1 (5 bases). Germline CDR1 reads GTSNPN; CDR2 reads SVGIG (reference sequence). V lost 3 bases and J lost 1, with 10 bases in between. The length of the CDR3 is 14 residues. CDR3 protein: CAWRSGGSNQPQHF. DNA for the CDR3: TGTGCCTGGAGGTCGGGGGGGAGCAATCAGCCCCAGCATTTT.

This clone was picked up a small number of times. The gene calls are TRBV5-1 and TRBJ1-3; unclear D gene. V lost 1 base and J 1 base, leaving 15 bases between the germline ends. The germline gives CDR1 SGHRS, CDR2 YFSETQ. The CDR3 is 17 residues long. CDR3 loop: CASSLMDQGLSGNTIYF. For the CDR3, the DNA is TGCGCCAGCAGCTTGATGGACCAAGGGCTTTCTGGAAACACCATATATTTT. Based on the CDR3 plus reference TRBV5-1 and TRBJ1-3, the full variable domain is KAGVTQTPRYLIKTRGQQVTLSCSPISGHRSVSWYQQTPGQGLQFLFEYFSETQRNKGNFPGRFSGRQFSNSRSEMNVSTLELGDSALYLCASSLMDQGLSGNTIYFGEGSWLTVV.

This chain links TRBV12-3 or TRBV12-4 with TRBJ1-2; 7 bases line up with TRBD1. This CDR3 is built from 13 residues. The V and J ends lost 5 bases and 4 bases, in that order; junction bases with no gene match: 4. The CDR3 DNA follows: TGTGCCAGCAGTCAGACAGGGTCCTATGGCTACACCTTC. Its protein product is CASSQTGSYGYTF.

CDR3 DNA sequence: TGTGCCAGCAGTGTCACACACTTTACCGGGGAGCTGTTTTTT. Protein: CASSVTHFTGELFF. The chain links TRBV6-4 to TRBJ2-2; no clear D. The V and J ends lost 4 bases and 5 bases respectively, with 11 bases between them. There are 14 residues in the CDR3. CDR1 is MRHNA and CDR2 is SNTAGT in the germline V gene.

CDR3 in DNA: TGCGCCAGCAGCGCGGGCAGGGGGTACCAAGAGACCCAGTACTTC. Protein sequence: CASSAGRGYQETQYF. V and J are TRBV5-1 and TRBJ2-5; 7 bases align to TRBD1. The V gene end was trimmed by 4 bases and the J gene end by 0 bases; junction bases not matched to a gene: 6. CDR3 size: 15 residues. Germline CDR1 is SGHRS and CDR2 is YFSETQ.

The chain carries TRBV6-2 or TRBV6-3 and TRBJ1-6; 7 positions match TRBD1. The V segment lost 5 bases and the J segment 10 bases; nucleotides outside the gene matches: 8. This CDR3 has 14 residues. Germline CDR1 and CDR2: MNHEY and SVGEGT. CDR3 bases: TGTGCCAGCAGTATCGACAGGGTTATCTCACCCCTCCACTTT. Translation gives CASSIDRVISPLHF.

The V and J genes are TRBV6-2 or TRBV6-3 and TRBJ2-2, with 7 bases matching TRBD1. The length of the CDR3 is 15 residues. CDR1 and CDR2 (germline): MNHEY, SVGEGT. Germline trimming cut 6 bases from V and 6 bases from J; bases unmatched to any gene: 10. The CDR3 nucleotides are TGTGCCAGCAGCCCCCCGAGGGGGCTAGCCGGGGAGCTGTTTTTT. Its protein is CASSPPRGLAGELFF.

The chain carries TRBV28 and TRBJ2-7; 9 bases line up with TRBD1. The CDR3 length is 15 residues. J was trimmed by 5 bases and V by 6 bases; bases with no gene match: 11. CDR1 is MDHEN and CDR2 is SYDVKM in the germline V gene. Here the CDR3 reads CASRQPGTGTNEQYF. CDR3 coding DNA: TGTGCCAGCAGGCAGCCCGGGACAGGGACTAACGAGCAGTACTTC.

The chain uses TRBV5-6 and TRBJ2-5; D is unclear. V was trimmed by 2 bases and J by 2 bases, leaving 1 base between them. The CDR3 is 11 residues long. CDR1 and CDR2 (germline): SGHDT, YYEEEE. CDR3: CASSLQETQYF. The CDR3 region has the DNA TGTGCCAGCAGCTTACAAGAGACCCAGTACTTC. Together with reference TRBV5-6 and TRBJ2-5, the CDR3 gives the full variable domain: DAGVTQSPTHLIKTRGQQVTLRCSPKSGHDTVSWYQQALGQGPQFIFQYYEEEERQRGNFPDRFSGHQFPNYSSELNVNALLLGDSALYLCASSLQETQYFGPGTRLLVL.

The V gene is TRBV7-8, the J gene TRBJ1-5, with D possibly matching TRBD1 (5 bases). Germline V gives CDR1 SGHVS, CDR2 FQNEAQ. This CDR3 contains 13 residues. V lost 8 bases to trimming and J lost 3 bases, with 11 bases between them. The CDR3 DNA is TGTGCCAGCGGGTCCGGGACCAATCAGCCCCAGCATTTT. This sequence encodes CASGSGTNQPQHF.

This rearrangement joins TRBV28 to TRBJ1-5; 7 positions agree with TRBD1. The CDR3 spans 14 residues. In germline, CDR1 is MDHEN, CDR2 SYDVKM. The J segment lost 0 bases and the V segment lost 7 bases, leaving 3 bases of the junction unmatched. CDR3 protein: CASTGGNSNQPQHF. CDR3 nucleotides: TGTGCCAGCACAGGGGGAAATAGCAATCAGCCCCAGCATTTT.

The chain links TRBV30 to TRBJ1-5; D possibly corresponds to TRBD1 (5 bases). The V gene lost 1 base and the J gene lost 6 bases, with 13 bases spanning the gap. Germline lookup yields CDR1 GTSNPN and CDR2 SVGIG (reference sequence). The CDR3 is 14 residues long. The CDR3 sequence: CAWSGGGEGQPQHF. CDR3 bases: TGTGCCTGGAGTGGGGGGGGTGAGGGTCAGCCCCAGCATTTT.

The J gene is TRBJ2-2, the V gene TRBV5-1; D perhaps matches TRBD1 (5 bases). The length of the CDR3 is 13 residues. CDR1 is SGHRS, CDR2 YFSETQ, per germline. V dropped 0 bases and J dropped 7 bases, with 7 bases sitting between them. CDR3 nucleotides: TGCGCCAGCAGCTTGGCAGGGAACGGGGAGCTGTTTTTT. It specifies CASSLAGNGELFF.

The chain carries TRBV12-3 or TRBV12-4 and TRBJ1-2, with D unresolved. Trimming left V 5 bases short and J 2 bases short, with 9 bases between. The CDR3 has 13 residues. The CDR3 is CASSPVQNYGYTF. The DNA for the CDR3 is TGTGCCAGCAGTCCGGTCCAAAACTATGGCTACACCTTC.

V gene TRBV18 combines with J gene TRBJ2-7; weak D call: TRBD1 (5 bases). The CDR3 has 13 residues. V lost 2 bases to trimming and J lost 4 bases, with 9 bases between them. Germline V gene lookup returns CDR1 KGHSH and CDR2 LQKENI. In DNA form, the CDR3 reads TGTGCCAGCTCACCATCACAGGAATACGAGCAGTACTTC. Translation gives CASSPSQEYEQYF.

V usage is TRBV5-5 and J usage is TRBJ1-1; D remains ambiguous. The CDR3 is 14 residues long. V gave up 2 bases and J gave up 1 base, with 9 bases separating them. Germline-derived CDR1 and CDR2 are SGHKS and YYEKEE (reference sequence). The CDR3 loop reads CASSFSGKNTEAFF. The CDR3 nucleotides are TGTGCCAGCAGCTTTTCGGGAAAGAACACTGAAGCTTTCTTT.

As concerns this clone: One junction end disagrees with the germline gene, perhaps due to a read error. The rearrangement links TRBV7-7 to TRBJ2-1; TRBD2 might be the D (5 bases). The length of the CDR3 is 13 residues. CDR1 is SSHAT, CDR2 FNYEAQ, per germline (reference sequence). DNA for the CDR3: TGTGCTAGCAGCTCGGGGTGGGACAATGAGCAGTTCTTC. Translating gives CASSSGWDNEQFF. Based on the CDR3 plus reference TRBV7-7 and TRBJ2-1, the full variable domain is GAGVSQSPRYKVTKRGQDVTLRCDPISSHATLYWYQQALGQGPEFLTYFNYEAQPDKSGLPSDRFSAERPEGSISTLTIQRTEQRDSAMYRCASSSGWDNEQFFGPGTRLTVL.

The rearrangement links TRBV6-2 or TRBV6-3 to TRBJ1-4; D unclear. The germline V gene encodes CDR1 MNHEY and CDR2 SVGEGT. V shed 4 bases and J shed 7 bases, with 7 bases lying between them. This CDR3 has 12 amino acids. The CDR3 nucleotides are TGTGCCAGCAGTTGGAAGGGTGAAAAACTGTTTTTT. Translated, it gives CASSWKGEKLFF.

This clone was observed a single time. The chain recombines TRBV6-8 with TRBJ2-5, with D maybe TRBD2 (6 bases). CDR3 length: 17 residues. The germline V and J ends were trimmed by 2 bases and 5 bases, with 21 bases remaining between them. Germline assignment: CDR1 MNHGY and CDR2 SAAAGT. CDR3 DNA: TGTGCCAGCAGTTACGAGGTTGGACTAAGGGTCAGTGAGACCCAGTACTTC. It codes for CASSYEVGLRVSETQYF.

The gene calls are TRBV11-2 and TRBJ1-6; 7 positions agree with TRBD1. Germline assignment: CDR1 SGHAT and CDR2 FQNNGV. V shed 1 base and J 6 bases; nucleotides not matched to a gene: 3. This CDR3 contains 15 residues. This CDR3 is CASSLAGQTNSPLHF. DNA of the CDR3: TGTGCCAGCAGCTTAGCGGGACAGACTAATTCACCCCTCCACTTT.

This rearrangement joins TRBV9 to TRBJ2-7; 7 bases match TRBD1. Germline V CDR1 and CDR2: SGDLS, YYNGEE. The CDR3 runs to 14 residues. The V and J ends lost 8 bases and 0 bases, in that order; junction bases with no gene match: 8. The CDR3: CARELDRSSYEQYF. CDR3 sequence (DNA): TGTGCCAGGGAACTGGACAGGAGCTCCTACGAGCAGTACTTC.